The clone carrying this TCR beta chain was detected many times. Its target is not known. Relative to the germline gene, one junction end is altered; a read error may explain this. Carrying unique molecular identifiers, the cDNA also gained a universal primer site through template switching. TCRdb itself ran the 5' RACE reads through MiXCR, one entry per CDR3 protein. Of fewer than 900,000 distinct CDR3 sequences detected, 21% appear once; the ten largest clones hold roughly 4%. CDR1 and CDR2 (germline): SGHRS, YFSETQ. There are 13 residues in the CDR3. The sample comes from a study of identical twins. Points from the study as a whole: Cord blood beta clonotypes that were abundant carried fewer insertions, and memory repertoires showed no such trend.

Another study also made use of these data, one on T cells expressing NK-cell markers. As reported in that work: Similarly, these clonotypes led the CD3+CD56-NKG2C+ fraction as well in several donors. HCMV specificity of the expanded NKG2C+ T cell clones stayed unclear.

The sequencing input was PBMCs. The sequence came from a woman younger than 35 in good health. The chain couples TRBV5-1 to TRBJ2-3, with TRBD1 as a possible D gene (5 bases). The CDR3 protein is CASSPTGADTQYF. The CDR3 coding sequence is TGTGCCAGCAGCCCTACAGGAGCAGATACGCAGTATTTT. The entire variable domain, with the rest obtained from reference TRBV5-1 and TRBJ2-3, is as follows: KAGVTQTPRYLIKTRGQQVTLSCSPISGHRSVSWYQQTPGQGLQFLFEYFSETQRNKGNFPGRFSGRQFSNSRSEMNVSTLELGDSALYLCASSPTGADTQYFGPGTRLTVL.